These T cell receptor beta chains were read from a single sample in a study of regulatory T cells in long-lasting Graves disease. TCRdb re-derived calls from the multiplex PCR reads in MiXCR, one entry per CDR3 protein. The sample contains around 250,000 distinct CDR3 sequences, 18% of which appear only once. This sample also belongs to another study, concerning T cells in Graves' hyperthyroidism and ophthalmopathy.

The sample in question was peripheral blood mononuclear cells (PBMCs), obtained at new diagnosis, from a patient treated with antithyroid drugs. These receptors were taken from a woman between 25 and 40 years old with Graves disease. CDR3s include the opening cysteine and the closing phenylalanine or tryptophan.

v_call	j_call	cdr3_aa
TRBV9	TRBJ2-1	CASSVGAGDPYNEQFF
TRBV7-2	TRBJ1-1	CASSLRTGPFMFIFTEAFF
TRBV7-3	TRBJ2-2	CASSFHSVNTGELFF
TRBV12-3/TRBV12-4	TRBJ2-7	CASSSVAGGATYEQYF
TRBV11-2	NA	CASSFSGGGAETQYF
TRBV3-1	TRBJ1-1	CASSQSRSGALGTEAFF
TRBV5-1	TRBJ1-4	CASSHRDLGEKLFF
TRBV4-2	TRBJ2-3	CASSQEAAGGADTQYF
TRBV6-2/TRBV6-3	TRBJ2-1	CASSHQGNEQFF
TRBV4-2	TRBJ2-7	CASSQGSDGKYEQYF